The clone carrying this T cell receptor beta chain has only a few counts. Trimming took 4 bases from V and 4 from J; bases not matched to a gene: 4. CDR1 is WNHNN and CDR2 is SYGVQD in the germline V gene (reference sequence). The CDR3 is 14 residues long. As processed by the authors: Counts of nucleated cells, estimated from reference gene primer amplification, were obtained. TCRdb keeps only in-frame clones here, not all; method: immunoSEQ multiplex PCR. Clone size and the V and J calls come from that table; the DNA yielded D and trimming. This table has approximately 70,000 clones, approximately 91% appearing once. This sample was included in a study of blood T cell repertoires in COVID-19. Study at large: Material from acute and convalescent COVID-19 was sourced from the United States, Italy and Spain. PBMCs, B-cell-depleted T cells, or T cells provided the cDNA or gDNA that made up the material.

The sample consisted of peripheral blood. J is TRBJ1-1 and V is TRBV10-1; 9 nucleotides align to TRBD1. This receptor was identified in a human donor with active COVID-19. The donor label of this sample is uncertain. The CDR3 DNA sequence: TGCGCCAGCAGTGGAAACAGGGGGCCCACTGAAGCTTTCTTT. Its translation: CASSGNRGPTEAFF.